This T cell receptor beta chain was identified in a study of cytomegalovirus exposure and HLA in healthy donors. The CDR3 loop spans 16 amino acids. With V trimmed by 4 bases and J by 6 bases, 12 bases remained unmatched. CDR1 is SGDLS, CDR2 YYNGEE, per germline. The PCR contained 60 Vbeta and 13 Jbeta primers. The protocol was immunoSEQ multiplex PCR, while the TCRdb copy is restricted to in-frame clones and leaves out a portion. The sample has over 150,000 clones; approximately 76% are singletons. The V and J genes are TRBV9 and TRBJ2-1, with TRBD2 identical over 8 bases. This receptor was obtained from a man aged 55 to 70 in good health and CMV-seronegative. Input material: PBMCs. In DNA form, the CDR3 reads TGTGCCAGCAGCCCCCGCCGGGGGGGCCGCAGCAATGAGCAGTTCTTC. Its protein product is CASSPRRGGRSNEQFF.